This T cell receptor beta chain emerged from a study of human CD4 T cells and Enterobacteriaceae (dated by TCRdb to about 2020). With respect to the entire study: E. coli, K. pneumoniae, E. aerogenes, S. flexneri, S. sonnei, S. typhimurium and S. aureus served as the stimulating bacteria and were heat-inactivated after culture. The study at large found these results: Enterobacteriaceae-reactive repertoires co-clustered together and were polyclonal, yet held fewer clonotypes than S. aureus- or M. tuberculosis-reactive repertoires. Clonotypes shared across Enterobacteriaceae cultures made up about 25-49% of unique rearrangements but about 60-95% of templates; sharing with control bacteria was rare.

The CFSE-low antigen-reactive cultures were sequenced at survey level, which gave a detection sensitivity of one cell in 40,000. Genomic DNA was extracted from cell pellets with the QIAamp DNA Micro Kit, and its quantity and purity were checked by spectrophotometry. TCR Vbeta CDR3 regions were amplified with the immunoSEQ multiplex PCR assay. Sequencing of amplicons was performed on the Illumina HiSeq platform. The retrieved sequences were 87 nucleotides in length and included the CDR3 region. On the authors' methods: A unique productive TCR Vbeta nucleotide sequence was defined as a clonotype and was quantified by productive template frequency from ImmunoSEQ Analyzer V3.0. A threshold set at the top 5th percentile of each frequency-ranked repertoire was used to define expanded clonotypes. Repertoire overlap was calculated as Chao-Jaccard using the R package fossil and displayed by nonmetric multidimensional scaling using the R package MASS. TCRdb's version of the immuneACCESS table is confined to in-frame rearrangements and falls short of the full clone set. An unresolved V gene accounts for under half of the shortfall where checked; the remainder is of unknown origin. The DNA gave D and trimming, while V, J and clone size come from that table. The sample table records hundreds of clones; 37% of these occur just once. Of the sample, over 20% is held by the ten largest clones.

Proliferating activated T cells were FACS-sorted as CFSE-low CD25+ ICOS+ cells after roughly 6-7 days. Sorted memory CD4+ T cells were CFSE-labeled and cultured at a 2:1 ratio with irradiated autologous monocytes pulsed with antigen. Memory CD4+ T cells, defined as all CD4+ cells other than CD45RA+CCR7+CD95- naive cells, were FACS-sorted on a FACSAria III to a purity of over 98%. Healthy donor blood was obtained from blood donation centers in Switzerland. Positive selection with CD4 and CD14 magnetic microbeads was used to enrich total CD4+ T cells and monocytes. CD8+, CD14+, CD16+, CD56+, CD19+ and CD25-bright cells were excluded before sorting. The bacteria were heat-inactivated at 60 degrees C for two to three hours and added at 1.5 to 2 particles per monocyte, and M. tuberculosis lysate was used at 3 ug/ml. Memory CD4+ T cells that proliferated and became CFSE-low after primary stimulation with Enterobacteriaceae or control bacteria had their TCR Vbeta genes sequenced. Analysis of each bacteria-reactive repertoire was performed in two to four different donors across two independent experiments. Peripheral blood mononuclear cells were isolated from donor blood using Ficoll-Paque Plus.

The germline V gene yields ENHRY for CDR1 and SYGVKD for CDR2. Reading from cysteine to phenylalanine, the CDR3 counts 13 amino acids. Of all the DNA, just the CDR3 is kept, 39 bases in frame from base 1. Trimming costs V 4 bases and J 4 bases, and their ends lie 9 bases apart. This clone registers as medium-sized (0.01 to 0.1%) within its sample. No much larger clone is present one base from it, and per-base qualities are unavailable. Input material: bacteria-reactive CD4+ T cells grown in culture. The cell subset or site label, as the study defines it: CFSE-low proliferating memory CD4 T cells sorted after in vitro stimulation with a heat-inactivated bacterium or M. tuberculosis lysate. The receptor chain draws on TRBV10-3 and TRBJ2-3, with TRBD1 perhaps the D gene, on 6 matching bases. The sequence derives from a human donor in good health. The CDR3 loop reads CAISGGHPDTQYF. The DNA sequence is TGTGCCATCAGTGGGGGACACCCAGATACGCAGTATTTT.